This T cell receptor beta chain was sequenced in a study of CD4 T cells in relation to SARS-CoV-2 and coronaviruses. Remarks on this clone: Its antigen is not known.

This table comes from immunoSEQ multiplex PCR, and its TCRdb copy is limited to in-frame clones, with some not included. The sample lists tens of thousands of clones; 73% were seen once. V was pared by 0 bases and J by 6 bases, with 12 bases between. The CDR3 totals 14 residues. Germline CDR1 and CDR2: LGHDT and YNNKEL (reference sequence). The unexposed donors gave CD4+ T cells in about 2011-2018, prior to COVID-19. CD4+ T cells were isolated from the cells after nine to eleven days of culture. The V and J genes are TRBV3-1 (or the pseudogene TRBV3-2) and TRBJ2-7, with D possibly being TRBD1 or TRBD2 (6 bases each). The clonotype was recovered from a human donor in good health. Sequenced: CD4+ T cells from PBMCs, cultured in vitro. The CDR3 sequence: CASSQEGGGGEQYF. In DNA form, the CDR3 reads TGTGCCAGCAGCCAAGAGGGCGGAGGGGGCGAGCAGTACTTC.